This T cell receptor (beta chain) was identified during a study of blood T cell repertoires in COVID-19. The CDR3 runs to 17 residues. CDR1 and CDR2 (germline): MNHEY, SVGEGT. V was clipped by 6 bases and J by 5 bases; unmatched bases: 12. The method was immunoSEQ multiplex PCR; TCRdb's version includes in-frame clones alone and lacks a portion of them. The sample lists about 350,000 clones; more than 70% were seen once. This rearrangement joins TRBV6-2 or TRBV6-3 to TRBJ1-5, with 11 positions matching TRBD1. The clonotype originates from a woman aged 55 to 70 with COVID-19, enrolled during active disease. Sequenced sample: peripheral blood. In DNA, the CDR3 is TGTGCCAGCAGCCGATCCAGGACAGGGGGCCAAGATCAGCCCCAGCATTTT. It translates to CASSRSRTGGQDQPQHF.